This T cell receptor (beta chain) was captured by sequencing in a study of cytomegalovirus exposure and HLA in healthy donors. Between the trimmed V and J ends, which lost 3 bases and 2 bases, there was a span of 10 bases. This CDR3 is 14 amino acids long. Germline CDR1 reads SNHLY; CDR2 reads FYNNEI. In the PCR, 60 Vbeta and 13 Jbeta primers were used. Source study methods: Later analysis identified approximately 88 million unique TCR beta chains, about 12 million shared. The protocol was immunoSEQ multiplex PCR, while the TCRdb copy is restricted to in-frame clones and leaves out a portion. Clonal size and the V and J genes are those of that table, whereas D and trimming came from the DNA. The sample records fewer than 200,000 clones, roughly 71% being singletons. Nominally healthy donors were sampled, though unrecorded immune exposures were likely.

The J gene is TRBJ1-1, the V gene TRBV2; D possibly corresponds to TRBD1 (6 bases). This TCR was sampled from a girl aged 10-17 years in good health and CMV-seronegative. Sequenced sample: PBMCs. In nucleotides, the CDR3 is TGTGCCAGCAGTGACTGGACAGCTAACACTGAAGCTTTCTTT. Its translation is CASSDWTANTEAFF.